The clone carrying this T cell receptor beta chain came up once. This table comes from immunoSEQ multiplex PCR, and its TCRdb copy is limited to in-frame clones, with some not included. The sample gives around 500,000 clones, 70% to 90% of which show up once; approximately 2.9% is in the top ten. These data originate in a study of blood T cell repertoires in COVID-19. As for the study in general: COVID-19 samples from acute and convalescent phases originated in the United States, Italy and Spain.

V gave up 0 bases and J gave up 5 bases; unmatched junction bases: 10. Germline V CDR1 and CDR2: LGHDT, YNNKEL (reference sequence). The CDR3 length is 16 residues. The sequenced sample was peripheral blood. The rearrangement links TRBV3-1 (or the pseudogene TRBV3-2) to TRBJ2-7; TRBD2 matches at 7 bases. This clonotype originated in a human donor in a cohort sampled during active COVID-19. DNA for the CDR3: TGTGCCAGCAGCCAAGATCGAAGGGCTAGCGGCCACGAGCAGTACTTC. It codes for CASSQDRRASGHEQYF.